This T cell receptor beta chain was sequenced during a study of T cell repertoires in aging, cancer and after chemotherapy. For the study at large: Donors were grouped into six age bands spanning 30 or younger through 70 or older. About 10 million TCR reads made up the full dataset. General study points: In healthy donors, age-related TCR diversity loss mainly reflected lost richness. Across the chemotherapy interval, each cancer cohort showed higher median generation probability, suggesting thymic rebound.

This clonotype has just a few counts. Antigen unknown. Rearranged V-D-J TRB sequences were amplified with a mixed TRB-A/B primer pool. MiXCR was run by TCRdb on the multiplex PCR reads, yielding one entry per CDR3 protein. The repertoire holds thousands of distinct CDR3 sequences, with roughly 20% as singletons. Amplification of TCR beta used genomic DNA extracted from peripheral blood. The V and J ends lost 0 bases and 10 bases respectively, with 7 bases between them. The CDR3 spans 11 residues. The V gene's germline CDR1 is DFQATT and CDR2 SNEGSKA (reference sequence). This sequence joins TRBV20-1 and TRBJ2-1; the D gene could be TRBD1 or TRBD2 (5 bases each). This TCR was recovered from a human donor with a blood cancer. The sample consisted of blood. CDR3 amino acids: CSAREGVEQFF. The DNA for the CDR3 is TGCAGTGCTAGAGAGGGGGTGGAGCAGTTCTTC.